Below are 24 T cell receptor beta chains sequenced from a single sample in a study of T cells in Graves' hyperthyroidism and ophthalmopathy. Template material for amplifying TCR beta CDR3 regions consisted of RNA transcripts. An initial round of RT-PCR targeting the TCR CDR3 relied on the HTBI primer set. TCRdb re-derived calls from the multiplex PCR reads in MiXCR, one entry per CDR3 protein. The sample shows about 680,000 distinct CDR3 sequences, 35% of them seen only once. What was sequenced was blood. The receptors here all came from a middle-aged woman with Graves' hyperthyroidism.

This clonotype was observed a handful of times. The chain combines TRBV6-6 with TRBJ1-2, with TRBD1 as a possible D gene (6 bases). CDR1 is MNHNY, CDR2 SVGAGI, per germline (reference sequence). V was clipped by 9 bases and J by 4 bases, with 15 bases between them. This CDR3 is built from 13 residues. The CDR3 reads CASSDSQSYGYTF. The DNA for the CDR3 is TGTGCCAGTTCGGACAGTCAGAGCTATGGCTACACCTTC.

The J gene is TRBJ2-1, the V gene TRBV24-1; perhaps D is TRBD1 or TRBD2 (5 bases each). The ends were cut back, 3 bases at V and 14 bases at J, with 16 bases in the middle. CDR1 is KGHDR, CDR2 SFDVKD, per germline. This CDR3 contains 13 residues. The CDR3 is CATSDTGLAFKFF. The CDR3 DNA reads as TGTGCCACCAGTGATACAGGACTCGCCTTCAAGTTCTTC.

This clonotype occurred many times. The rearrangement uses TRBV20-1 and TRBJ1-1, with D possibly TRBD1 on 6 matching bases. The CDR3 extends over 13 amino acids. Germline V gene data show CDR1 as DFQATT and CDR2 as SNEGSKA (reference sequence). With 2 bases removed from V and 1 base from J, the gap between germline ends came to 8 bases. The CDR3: CSARIGGNTEAFF. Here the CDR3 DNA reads TGCAGTGCTAGAATAGGGGGGAACACTGAAGCTTTCTTT.

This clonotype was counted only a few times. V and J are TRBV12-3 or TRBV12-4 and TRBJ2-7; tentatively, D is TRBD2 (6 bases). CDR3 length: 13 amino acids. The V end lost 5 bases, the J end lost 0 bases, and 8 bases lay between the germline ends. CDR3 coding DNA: TGTGCCAGCAGTGGCGGGATCTCCTACGAGCAGTACTTC. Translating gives CASSGGISYEQYF.

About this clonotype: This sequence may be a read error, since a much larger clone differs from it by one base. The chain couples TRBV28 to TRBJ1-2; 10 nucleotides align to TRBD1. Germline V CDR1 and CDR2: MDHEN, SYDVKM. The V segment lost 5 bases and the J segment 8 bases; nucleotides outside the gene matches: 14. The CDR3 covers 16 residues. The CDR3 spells CASSDHPGQGVGGYTF. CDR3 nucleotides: TGTGCCAGCAGTGACCACCCTGGACAGGGGGTTGGCGGCTACACCTTC.

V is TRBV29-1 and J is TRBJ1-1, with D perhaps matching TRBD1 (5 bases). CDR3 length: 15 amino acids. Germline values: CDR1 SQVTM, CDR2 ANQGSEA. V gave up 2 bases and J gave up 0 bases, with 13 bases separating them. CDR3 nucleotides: TGCAGCGTTGAACGAACGGGGCAGGTGAACACTGAAGCTTTCTTT. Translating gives CSVERTGQVNTEAFF.

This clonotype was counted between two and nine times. DNA for the CDR3: TGTGCCAGCAGTCCCCGGGACGCAAGCTCCTACGAGCAGTACTTC. Translating it yields CASSPRDASSYEQYF. The chain links TRBV7-2 to TRBJ2-7; D may be TRBD1 or TRBD2 (5 bases each). Germline V gene data show CDR1 as SGHTA and CDR2 as FQGNSA. The CDR3 has 15 amino acids. Trimming removed 6 bases from V and 0 bases from J, with 15 bases in between.

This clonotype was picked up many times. CDR3 loop: CSIETQYF. The CDR3 bases are TGCAGTATAGAGACCCAGTACTTC. The chain links TRBV29-1 to TRBJ2-5; D uncertain. There are 8 residues in the CDR3. Germline CDR1 and CDR2: SQVTM and ANQGSEA.

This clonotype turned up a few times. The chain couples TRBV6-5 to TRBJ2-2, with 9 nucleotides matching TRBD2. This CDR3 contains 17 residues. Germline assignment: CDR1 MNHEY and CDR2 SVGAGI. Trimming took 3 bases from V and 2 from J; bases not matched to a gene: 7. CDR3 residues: CASSYSAGGLNTGELFF. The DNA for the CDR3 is TGTGCCAGCAGTTATTCAGCGGGGGGCCTTAACACCGGGGAGCTGTTTTTT.

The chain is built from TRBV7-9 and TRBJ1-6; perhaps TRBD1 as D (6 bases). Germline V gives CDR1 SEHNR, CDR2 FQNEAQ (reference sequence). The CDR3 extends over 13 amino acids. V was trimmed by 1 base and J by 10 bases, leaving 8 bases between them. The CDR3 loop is CASSLGTDSPLHF. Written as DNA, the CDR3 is TGTGCCAGCAGCTTAGGGACAGACTCACCCCTCCACTTT.

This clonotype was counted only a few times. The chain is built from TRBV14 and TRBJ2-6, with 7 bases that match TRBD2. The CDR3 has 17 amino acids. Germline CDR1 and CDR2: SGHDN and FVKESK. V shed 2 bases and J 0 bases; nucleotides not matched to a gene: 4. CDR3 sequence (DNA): TGTGCCAGCAGCCAATGGGAGGGGACCTCTGGGGCCAACGTCCTGACTTTC. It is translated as CASSQWEGTSGANVLTF. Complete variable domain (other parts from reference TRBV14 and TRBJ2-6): EAGVTQFPSHSVIEKGQTVTLRCDPISGHDNLYWYRRVMGKEIKFLLHFVKESKQDESGMPNNRFLAERTGGTYSTLKVQPAELEDSGVYFCASSQWEGTSGANVLTFGAGSRLTVL.

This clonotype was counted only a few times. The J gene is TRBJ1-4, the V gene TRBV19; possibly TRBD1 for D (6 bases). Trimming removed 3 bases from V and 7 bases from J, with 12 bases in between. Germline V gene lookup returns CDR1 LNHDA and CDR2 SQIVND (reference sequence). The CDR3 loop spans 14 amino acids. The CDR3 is CASSIGGLFEKLFF. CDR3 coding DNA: TGTGCCAGTAGTATCGGGGGGCTCTTTGAAAAACTGTTTTTT.

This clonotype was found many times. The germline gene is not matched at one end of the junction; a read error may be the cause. The CDR3 loop reads CASSFQTGETQYF. CDR3 bases: TGCGCCAGCAGCTTCCAGACTGGGGAGACCCAGTACTTC. V gene TRBV7-2 combines with J gene TRBJ2-5; no definite D call. The germline gives CDR1 SGHTA, CDR2 FQGNSA. The CDR3 sequence is 13 residues long.

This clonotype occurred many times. The CDR3 bases are TGTGCCAGCAGGCAAAGTGAAGGGATGGCTTTCTTT. Protein product: CASRQSEGMAFF. The chain has TRBV7-2 and TRBJ1-1; D unclear. The CDR3 extends over 12 amino acids. V was shortened by 6 bases and J by 11 bases, with 16 bases between the two germline ends. Germline V gene lookup returns CDR1 SGHTA and CDR2 FQGNSA.

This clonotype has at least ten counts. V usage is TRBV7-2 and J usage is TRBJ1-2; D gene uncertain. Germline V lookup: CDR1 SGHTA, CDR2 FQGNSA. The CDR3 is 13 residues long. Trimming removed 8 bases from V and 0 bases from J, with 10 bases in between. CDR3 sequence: CASGPSANYGYTF. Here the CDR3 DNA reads TGTGCCAGCGGCCCATCGGCTAACTATGGCTACACCTTC.

CDR3: CASSSSDRVGYGYTF. CDR3 bases: TGTGCCAGCAGTTCCTCGGACAGGGTTGGCTATGGCTACACCTTC. The chain carries TRBV28 and TRBJ1-2; 8 bases map to TRBD1. CDR3 length equals 15 residues. Germline values: CDR1 MDHEN, CDR2 SYDVKM. V was pared by 4 bases and J by 4 bases, with 8 bases of the junction left unmatched.

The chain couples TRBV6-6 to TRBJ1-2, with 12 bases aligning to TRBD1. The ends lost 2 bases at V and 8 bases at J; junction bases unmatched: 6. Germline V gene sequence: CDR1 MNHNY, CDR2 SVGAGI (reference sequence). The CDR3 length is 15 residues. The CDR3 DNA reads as TGTGCCAGCAGTTACCCGGGACAGGGGGCTCAAGGCTACACCTTC. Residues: CASSYPGQGAQGYTF.

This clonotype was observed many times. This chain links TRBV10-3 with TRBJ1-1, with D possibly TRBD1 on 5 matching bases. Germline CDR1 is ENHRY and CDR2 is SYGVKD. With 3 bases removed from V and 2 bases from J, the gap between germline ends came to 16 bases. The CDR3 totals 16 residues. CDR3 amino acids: CAISEWRGAGNTEAFF. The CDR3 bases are TGTGCCATCAGTGAATGGAGGGGAGCAGGCAACACTGAAGCTTTCTTT.

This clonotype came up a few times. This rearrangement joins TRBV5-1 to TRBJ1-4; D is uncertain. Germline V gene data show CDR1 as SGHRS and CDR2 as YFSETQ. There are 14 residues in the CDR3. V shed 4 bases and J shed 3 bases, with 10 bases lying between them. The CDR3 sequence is CASSLTTANEKLFF. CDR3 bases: TGCGCCAGCAGCCTCACCACGGCTAATGAAAAACTGTTTTTT.

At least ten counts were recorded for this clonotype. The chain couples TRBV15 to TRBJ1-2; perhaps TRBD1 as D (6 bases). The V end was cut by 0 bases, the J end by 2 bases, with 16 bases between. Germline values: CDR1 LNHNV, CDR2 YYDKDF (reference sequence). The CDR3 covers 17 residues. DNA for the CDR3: TGTGCCACCAGCAGAGATCTTGCCCAGGGGACCAACTATGGCTACACCTTC. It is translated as CATSRDLAQGTNYGYTF.

This CDR3 reads CASTWGGATGELFF. The CDR3 bases are TGTGCCAGCACCTGGGGTGGGGCCACCGGGGAGCTGTTTTTT. The chain combines TRBV12-3 or TRBV12-4 with TRBJ2-2, with a possible D match to TRBD1 (5 bases). The CDR3 covers 14 residues. Trimming shortened V by 7 bases and J by 4 bases, and 13 bases separated the two germline ends.

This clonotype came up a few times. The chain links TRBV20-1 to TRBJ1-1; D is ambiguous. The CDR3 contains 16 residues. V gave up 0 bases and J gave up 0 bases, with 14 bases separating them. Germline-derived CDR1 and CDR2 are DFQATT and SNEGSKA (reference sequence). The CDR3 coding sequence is TGCAGTGCTAGAGATCTCAGGAATCCAGTGAACACTGAAGCTTTCTTT. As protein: CSARDLRNPVNTEAFF.

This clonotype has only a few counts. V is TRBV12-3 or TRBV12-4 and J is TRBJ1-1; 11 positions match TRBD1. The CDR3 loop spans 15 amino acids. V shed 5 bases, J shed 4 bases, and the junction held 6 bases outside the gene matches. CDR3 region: CASSAWGQGGTEAFF. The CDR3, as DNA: TGTGCCAGCAGTGCCTGGGGACAGGGGGGCACTGAAGCTTTCTTT.

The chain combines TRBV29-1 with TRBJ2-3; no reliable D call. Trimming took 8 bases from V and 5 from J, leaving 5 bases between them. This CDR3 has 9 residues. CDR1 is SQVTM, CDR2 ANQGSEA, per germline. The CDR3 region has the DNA TGCAGCACCCAAGATACGCAGTATTTT. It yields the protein CSTQDTQYF.